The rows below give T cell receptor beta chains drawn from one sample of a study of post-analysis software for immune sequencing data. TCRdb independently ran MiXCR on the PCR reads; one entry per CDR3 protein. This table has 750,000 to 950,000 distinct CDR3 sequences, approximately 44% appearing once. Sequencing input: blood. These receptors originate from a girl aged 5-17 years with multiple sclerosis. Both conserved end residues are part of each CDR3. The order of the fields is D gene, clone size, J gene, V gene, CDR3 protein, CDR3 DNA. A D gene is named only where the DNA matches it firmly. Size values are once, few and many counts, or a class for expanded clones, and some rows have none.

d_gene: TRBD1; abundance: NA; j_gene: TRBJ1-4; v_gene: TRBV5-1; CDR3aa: CASSPRDRGEEKLFF; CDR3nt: TGCGCCAGCAGCCCGCGGGACAGGGGGGAGGAAAAACTGTTTTTT
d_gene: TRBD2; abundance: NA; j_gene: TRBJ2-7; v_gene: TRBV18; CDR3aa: CASSPMTSGNSYEQYF; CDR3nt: TGTGCCAGCTCACCTATGACTAGCGGAAACTCCTACGAGCAGTACTTC
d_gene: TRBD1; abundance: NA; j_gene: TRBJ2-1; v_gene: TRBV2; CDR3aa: CASGTGGHNEQFF; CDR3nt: TGTGCCAGCGGGACAGGGGGACACAATGAGCAGTTCTTC
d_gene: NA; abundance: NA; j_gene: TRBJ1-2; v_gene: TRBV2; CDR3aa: CASGHLNYGYTF; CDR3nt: TGTGCCAGCGGTCACCTTAACTATGGCTACACCTTC
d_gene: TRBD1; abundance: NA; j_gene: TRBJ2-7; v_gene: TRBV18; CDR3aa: CASSPPSQGAVEQYF; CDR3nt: TGTGCCAGCTCACCACCATCTCAGGGGGCGGTCGAGCAGTACTTC
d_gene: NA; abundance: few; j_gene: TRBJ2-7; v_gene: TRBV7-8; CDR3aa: CASSLGSESYEQYF; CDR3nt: TGTGCCAGCAGCTTAGGATCGGAGTCCTACGAGCAGTACTTC
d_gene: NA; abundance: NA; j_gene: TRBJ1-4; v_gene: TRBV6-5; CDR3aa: CASRPRPGRGNEKLFF; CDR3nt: TGTGCCAGCCGCCCGAGGCCAGGGAGGGGAAATGAAAAACTGTTTTTT
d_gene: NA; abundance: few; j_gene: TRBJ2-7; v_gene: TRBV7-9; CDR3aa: CASSLKGREEDEQYF; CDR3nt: TGTGCCAGCAGCCTGAAAGGTAGGGAGGAGGACGAGCAGTACTTC
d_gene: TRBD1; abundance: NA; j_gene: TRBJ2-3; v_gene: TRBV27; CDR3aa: CACSPWGQLSSTDTQYF; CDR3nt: TGTGCCTGCAGCCCTTGGGGACAGCTTTCTAGCACAGATACGCAGTATTTT
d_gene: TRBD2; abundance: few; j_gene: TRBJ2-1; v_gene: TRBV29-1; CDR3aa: CSVEEASGYNEQFF; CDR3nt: TGCAGCGTTGAGGAGGCTAGCGGATACAATGAGCAGTTCTTC
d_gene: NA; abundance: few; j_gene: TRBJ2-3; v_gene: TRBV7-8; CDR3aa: CASSPKGGARDTQYF; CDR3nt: TGTGCCAGCAGCCCGAAAGGGGGGGCAAGGGATACGCAGTATTTT
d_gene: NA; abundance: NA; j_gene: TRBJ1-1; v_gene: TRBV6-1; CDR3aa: CASSEAWGRANTEAFF; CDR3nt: TGTGCCAGCAGTGAAGCGTGGGGCAGAGCGAACACTGAAGCTTTCTTT
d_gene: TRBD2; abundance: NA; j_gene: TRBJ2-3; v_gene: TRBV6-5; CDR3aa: CASSPLAGSPDTQYF; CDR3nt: TGTGCCAGCAGTCCCCTAGCGGGGAGTCCAGATACGCAGTATTTT
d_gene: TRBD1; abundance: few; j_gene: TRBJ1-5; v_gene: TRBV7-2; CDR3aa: CASSLAGQGARNQPQHF; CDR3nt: TGTGCCAGCAGCTTAGCGGGGCAGGGGGCGCGCAATCAGCCCCAGCATTTT
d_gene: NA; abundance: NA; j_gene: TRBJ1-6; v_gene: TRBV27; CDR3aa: CASSSTGGYYSPLHF; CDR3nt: TGTGCCAGCAGTTCTACGGGAGGGTATTATTCACCCCTCCACTTT